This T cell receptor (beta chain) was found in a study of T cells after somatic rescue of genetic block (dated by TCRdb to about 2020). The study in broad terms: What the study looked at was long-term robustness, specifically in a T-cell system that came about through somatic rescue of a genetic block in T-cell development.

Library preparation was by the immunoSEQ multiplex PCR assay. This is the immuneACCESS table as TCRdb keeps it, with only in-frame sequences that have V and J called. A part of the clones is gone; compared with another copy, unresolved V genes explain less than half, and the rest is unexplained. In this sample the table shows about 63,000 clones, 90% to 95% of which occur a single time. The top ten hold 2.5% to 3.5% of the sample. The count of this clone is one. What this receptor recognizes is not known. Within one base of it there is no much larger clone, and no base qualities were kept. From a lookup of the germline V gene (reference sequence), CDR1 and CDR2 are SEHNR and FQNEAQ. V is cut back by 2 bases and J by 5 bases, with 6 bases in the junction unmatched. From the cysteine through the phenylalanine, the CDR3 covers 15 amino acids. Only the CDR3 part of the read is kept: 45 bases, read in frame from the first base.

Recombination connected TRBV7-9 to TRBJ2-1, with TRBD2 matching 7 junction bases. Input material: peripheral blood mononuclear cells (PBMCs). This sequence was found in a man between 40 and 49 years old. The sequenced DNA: TGTGCCAGCAGCTTACGCTCTAGCGGAGACAATGAGCAGTTCTTC. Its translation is CASSLRSSGDNEQFF. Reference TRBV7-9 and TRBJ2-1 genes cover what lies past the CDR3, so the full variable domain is DTGVSQNPRHKITKRGQNVTFRCDPISEHNRLYWYRQTLGQGPEFLTYFQNEAQLEKSRLLSDRFSAERPKGSFSTLEIQRTEQGDSAMYLCASSLRSSGDNEQFFGPGTRLTVL.